What follows are 3 T cell receptor beta chains derived from one specimen sequenced in a study of early T cells in non-severe SARS-CoV-2 infection. MiXCR, run by TCRdb on the 5' RACE reads, gives a single entry per CDR3 protein. The table has about 46,000 distinct CDR3 sequences, less than 10% seen once. The source was whole blood, collected at baseline. Receptors were obtained from an adult who was a healthcare worker with PCR-confirmed SARS-CoV-2 infection or an uninfected control (not recorded which).

This clonotype was seen many times. This chain links TRBV5-6 with TRBJ2-7, with D possibly TRBD2 on 5 matching bases. Germline CDR1 is SGHDT and CDR2 is YYEEEE. CDR3 length equals 14 residues. The germline V and J ends were trimmed by 4 bases and 0 bases, with 11 bases remaining between them. CDR3: CASSPGWGSYEQYF. CDR3 sequence (DNA): TGTGCCAGCAGCCCGGGGTGGGGCTCCTACGAGCAGTACTTC.

This clonotype was seen only a few times. The V gene is TRBV6-9, the J gene TRBJ2-6, with TRBD1 matching over 7 bases. The ends lost 10 bases at V and 0 bases at J; junction bases unmatched: 6. CDR3 length equals 15 residues. Germline CDR1 reads MNHGY; CDR2 reads SVAAGI. In nucleotides, the CDR3 is TGTGCCAAGACAGGGCTGAGCTCTGGGGCCAACGTCCTGACTTTC. It yields the protein CAKTGLSSGANVLTF.

This clonotype was observed a single time. The chain is built from TRBV29-1 and TRBJ2-5; TRBD2 matches 12 bases. V lost 7 bases, J lost 11 bases, and 8 bases stayed unmatched. This CDR3 is 12 amino acids long. Germline loops: CDR1 SQVTM, CDR2 ANQGSEA. The CDR3 coding sequence is TGCAGCGCAGTAGGACTAGCGGGAAGTCAGTACTTC. Translated, it gives CSAVGLAGSQYF. Variable domain in full (rest from reference TRBV29-1 and TRBJ2-5): SAVISQKPSRDICQRGTSLTIQCQVDSQVTMMFWYRQQPGQSLTLIATANQGSEATYESGFVIDKFPISRPNLTFSTLTVSNMSPEDSSIYLCSAVGLAGSQYFGPGTRLLVL.